This TCR beta chain was recovered during a study of regulatory T cells in long-lasting Graves disease. CDR3 regions were amplified by Arm-PCR using iRepertoire HTBI primers to build TCR beta libraries. MiXCR was run by TCRdb on the multiplex PCR reads, yielding one entry per CDR3 protein. The repertoire has some 200,000 distinct CDR3 sequences, approximately 19% of them found once; the top ten carry approximately 12%. This clonotype appeared many times. Its target is unknown. The CDR3 extends over 17 amino acids. V lost 3 bases, J lost 1 base, and 18 bases lay in between. Germline V CDR1 and CDR2: MGHRA, YSYEKL. Study-wide results and caveats: Persistent Graves' patients showed a TCR diversity that was lower than that of newly diagnosed ones. Sampling was limited to peripheral blood rather than thyroid tissue.

Time point of the sample: newly diagnosed GD, antithyroid drugs for less than 3 months. RNA extracted from PBMCs served as the sequencing template. The same data also went into a second study, on T cells in Graves' hyperthyroidism and ophthalmopathy. Turning to that study: Diagnoses rested on clinical symptoms, serum thyroxine and TRAb, thyroid ultrasound and orbital computed tomography.

The chain recombines TRBV4-1 with TRBJ1-2, with D possibly being TRBD1 (5 bases). The clonotype comes from a woman in her thirties with Graves disease. Source: peripheral blood mononuclear cells (PBMCs), taken at new diagnosis, from a patient treated with antithyroid drugs. The CDR3 protein is CASSQGPLWGDNYGYTF. CDR3 DNA sequence: TGCGCCAGCAGCCAGGGACCTTTATGGGGGGATAACTATGGCTACACCTTC.